This T cell receptor (beta chain) comes out of a study of early T cells in non-severe SARS-CoV-2 infection. Study results and caveats: Sequences matched to VDJdb favored anti-spike CD8 responses, while private and CD4 specificities were missed.

Only a few counts were recorded for this clonotype. As yet, its antigen is unknown. The TCR library protocol was used to attach unique molecular identifiers. These identifiers were attached to individual cDNA molecules. MiXCR, applied by TCRdb to the 5' RACE reads, yields one record per CDR3 protein. The data contain approximately 70,000 distinct CDR3 sequences, around 12% of them singletons. This CDR3 is 15 amino acids long. V lost 5 bases, J lost 9 bases, and 20 bases lay in between. CDR1 and CDR2 (germline): SGHAT, FQNNGV. The J gene is TRBJ2-1, the V gene TRBV11-2; perhaps TRBD2 as D (6 bases). This clonotype was obtained from an adult who was a healthcare worker with PCR-confirmed SARS-CoV-2 infection or an uninfected control (not recorded which). The sequences come from whole blood, collected at baseline. The CDR3, as DNA: TGTGCCAGCAGCCCCCTCAGCGGGCCATCAAGTGAGCAGTTCTTC. Amino acids: CASSPLSGPSSEQFF.